This entry is about one TCR beta chain. Its antigen is undetermined. The data originate from a study of long-term antiretroviral therapy in people with HIV. The run of the v3.0 immunoSEQ assay was at survey level. Only in-frame clones appear in the TCRdb table, and some are missing; sequencing was by immunoSEQ multiplex PCR. The sample consists of 15,000 to 20,000 clones, 79% of them appearing once. CDR1 and CDR2 (germline): SGHTA, FQGTGA. The V gene end was trimmed by 5 bases and the J gene end by 10 bases; junction bases not matched to a gene: 11. The CDR3 length is 15 residues. Findings and caveats of the study: Controls exceeded HIV repertoires in CDR3 length range.

The sample in question was unsorted PBMCs, obtained at the start of antiretroviral therapy. This sequence was found in a man aged 25 to 45 with HIV. The chain joins TRBV7-3 to TRBJ2-1; TRBD2 agrees at 10 bases. The CDR3: CASSAGLAYPPEQFF. As DNA, the CDR3 is TGTGCCAGCAGCGCGGGACTAGCGTACCCCCCGGAGCAGTTCTTC.